This TCR beta chain was captured by sequencing in a study of T cells after somatic rescue of genetic block. CDR1 LGHNA and CDR2 YNFKEQ come from the germline V gene. CDR3 length: 13 residues. The V gene lost 0 bases and the J gene lost 6 bases, with 8 bases spanning the gap. Sequencing was performed with immunoSEQ multiplex PCR; in TCRdb, only in-frame clones are kept and a portion is missing. This table holds 85,000 to 100,000 clones, over 80% found once. The TCR was taken from a woman under 30. This chain uses TRBV4-2 with TRBJ1-1; D not resolved. Sequencing was done on a sample of peripheral blood mononuclear cells (PBMCs). The CDR3 spells CASSQDRNAEAFF. CDR3 nucleotides: TGTGCCAGCAGCCAAGACCGAAACGCTGAAGCTTTCTTT.